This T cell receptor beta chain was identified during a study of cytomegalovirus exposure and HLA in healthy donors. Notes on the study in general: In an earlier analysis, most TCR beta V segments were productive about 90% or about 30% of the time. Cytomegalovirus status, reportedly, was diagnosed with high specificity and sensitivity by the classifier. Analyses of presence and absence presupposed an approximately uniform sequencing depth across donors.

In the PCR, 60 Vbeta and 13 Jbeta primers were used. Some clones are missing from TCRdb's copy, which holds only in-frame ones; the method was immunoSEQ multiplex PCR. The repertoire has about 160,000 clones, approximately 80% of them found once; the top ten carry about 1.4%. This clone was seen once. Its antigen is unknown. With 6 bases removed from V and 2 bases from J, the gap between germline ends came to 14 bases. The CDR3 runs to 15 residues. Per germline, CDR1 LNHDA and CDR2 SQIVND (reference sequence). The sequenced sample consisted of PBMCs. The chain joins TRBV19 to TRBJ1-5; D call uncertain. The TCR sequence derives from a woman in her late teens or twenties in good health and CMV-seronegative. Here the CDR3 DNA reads TGTGCCAGTAGATCCTCCTTGAGCGGCAATCAGCCCCAGCATTTT. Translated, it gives CASRSSLSGNQPQHF.